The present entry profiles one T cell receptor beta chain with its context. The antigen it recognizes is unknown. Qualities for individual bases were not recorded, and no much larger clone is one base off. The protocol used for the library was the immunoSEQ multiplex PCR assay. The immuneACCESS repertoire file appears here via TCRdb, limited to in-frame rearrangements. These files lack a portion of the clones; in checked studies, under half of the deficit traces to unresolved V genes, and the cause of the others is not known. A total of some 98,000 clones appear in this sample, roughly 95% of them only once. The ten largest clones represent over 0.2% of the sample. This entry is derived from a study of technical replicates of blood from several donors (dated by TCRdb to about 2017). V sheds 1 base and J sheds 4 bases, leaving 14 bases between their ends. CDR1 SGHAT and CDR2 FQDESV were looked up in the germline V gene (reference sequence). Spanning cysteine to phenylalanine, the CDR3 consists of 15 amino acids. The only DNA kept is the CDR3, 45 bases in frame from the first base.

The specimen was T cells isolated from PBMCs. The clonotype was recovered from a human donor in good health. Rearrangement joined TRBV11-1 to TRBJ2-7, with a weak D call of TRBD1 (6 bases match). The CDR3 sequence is CASSLVYGRGYEQYF. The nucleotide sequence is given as TGTGCCAGCAGCTTAGTCTATGGCAGGGGTTACGAGCAGTACTTC. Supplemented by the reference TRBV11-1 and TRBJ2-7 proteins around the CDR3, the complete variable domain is EAEVAQSPRYKITEKSQAVAFWCDPISGHATLYWYRQILGQGPELLVQFQDESVVDDSQLPKDRFSAERLKGVDSTLKIQPAELGDSAMYLCASSLVYGRGYEQYFGPGTRLTVT.